Sequencing of this T cell receptor (beta chain) was carried out in a study of cytotoxic CD8 clonotypes in ibrutinib-treated CLL. For the study at large: There were roughly 10 relapsed/refractory patients and around 15 treatment-naive patients, and under 18 were IGHV unmutated. With a range of 6 to 36, the median treatment time before response samples were taken was roughly 12 months.

General study results and limits: The public clonotypes identified were infrequent and showed contraction or stability on treatment.

Germline V gene lookup returns CDR1 MNHEY and CDR2 SVGAGI. CDR3 length equals 15 residues. Trimming cost V 2 bases and J 3 bases; bases outside gene matches: 5. Target depth was 1 in 200,000 to 1 in 1 million T cells, about 10x per clonotype. TCRdb's table, derived via immunoSEQ multiplex PCR, lists solely in-frame clones and lacks some. Of 150,000 or so clones detected, more than 70% appear once; the ten largest clones hold 7.5% to 8%. On this clone: Antigen unknown.

The starting material was PBMCs, obtained after 36 months of ibrutinib treatment. This rearrangement joins TRBV6-5 to TRBJ1-2, with 8 bases lining up with TRBD1. This clonotype was sampled from a human donor with chronic lymphocytic leukemia. The CDR3 DNA follows: TGTGCCAGCAGTTACCAGGGGGCGGGGGACTATGGCTACACCTTC. This codes for CASSYQGAGDYGYTF.